The T cell receptor (beta chain) under discussion was sequenced for a study of blood T cell repertoires in COVID-19. For the study at large: Samples taken during acute and convalescent COVID-19 were collected in the United States, Italy and Spain. Sources were T cells, B-cell-depleted T cells, or PBMCs; the material itself was cDNA or gDNA.

Two consecutive negative NP/OP PCR tests, clearance, or resolved symptoms defined Cohort 3 recovery. Trimming stripped 1 base from V and 6 bases from J, with 7 bases between. CDR1 and CDR2 from the germline V gene are LNHDA and SQIVND (reference sequence). This CDR3 comprises 12 residues. Some clones are missing from TCRdb's copy, which holds only in-frame ones; the method was immunoSEQ multiplex PCR. The sample lists around 200,000 clones; just under 90% were seen once. Sequenced: PBMCs or T cells enriched from blood (not recorded which). This TCR came from a man aged 25 to 40 who had recovered from COVID-19. This chain connects TRBV19 to TRBJ2-7; weak D call: TRBD1 (5 bases). This CDR3 reads CASSIVGAEQYF. CDR3 in DNA: TGTGCCAGTAGTATAGTAGGGGCCGAGCAGTACTTC.